This T cell receptor beta chain was identified during a study of molecular identifiers for immune sequencing clone quantification. Germline V gene lookup returns CDR1 LGHDT and CDR2 YNNKEL (reference sequence). Trimming at V came to 4 bases and at J to 5 bases, leaving 6 bases not matched to a gene. The length of the CDR3 is 14 residues. Turning to this clonotype: Its antigen is not known.

As CD8+CD4-CCR7+CD45RA+ cells, naive CD8 T cells were sorted. It was with previously described methods and listed TCR primers that bulk TCR libraries were made. TCRdb independently ran MiXCR on the PCR reads; one entry per CDR3 protein. The data hold hundreds of thousands of distinct CDR3 sequences, with roughly 23% observed a single time. General study points: Underestimation of highly expanded clone sizes could arise where identical TCR molecules share a barcode. Whereas clones above 20 RNA copies held under 1% of naive-cell molecules, they held over 98% of effector molecules.

The chain carries TRBV3-1 and TRBJ2-5; 8 bases fit TRBD2. Specimen: naive CD8+ T cells from blood, with Jurkat cell RNA spiked in. Regarding subset: FACS-sorted CD8+CD4-CCR7+CD45RA+ naive T cells. The TCR was taken from a human donor in good health. Some libraries in this study had Jurkat cell RNA spiked in. CDR3 bases: TGTGCCAGCAGCCGTAGCGGGGTGGGTGAGACCCAGTACTTC. It is translated as CASSRSGVGETQYF.